The clone carrying this TCR beta chain was seen just once. The table came from immunoSEQ multiplex PCR; TCRdb's copy has only in-frame clones and leaves some out. The table lists around 230,000 clones, roughly 83% of them singletons. The data were obtained in a study of blood T cell repertoires in COVID-19. Study information: Sites across the United States, Italy and Spain contributed samples from acute and convalescent COVID-19. PBMCs, B-cell-depleted T cells, or T cells provided the cDNA or gDNA that made up the material.

CDR1 SGHRS and CDR2 YFSETQ come from the germline V gene. J was trimmed by 9 bases and V by 0 bases; bases with no gene match: 7. This CDR3 comprises 16 residues. Sequenced sample: peripheral blood. The receptor comes from a woman in her 70s with active or convalescent COVID-19. This chain uses TRBV5-1 with TRBJ2-1; 12 bases agree with TRBD2. The DNA of the CDR3 is TGCGCCAGCAGCTTGGACCCTAGCGGGGGGGCTGGTGAGCAGTTCTTC. Translating it yields CASSLDPSGGAGEQFF.